These 6 T cell receptor beta chains came from one sample sequenced in a study of CD8 T cells in Susac syndrome. When the RNA was reverse transcribed, random hexamers were used with an input of about 0.45 to 1 ug. Each CDR3 protein gets one entry after TCRdb re-called the immunoSEQ multiplex PCR reads with MiXCR. The sample contains approximately 270,000 distinct CDR3 sequences, around 93% of which appear only once. The specimen sequenced was CD4+ T cells from PBMCs. Receptors were obtained from a human donor with multiple sclerosis.

This CDR3 reads CSARDWGAFDQPQHF. The CDR3 DNA is TGCAGTGCTAGAGACTGGGGGGCGTTTGATCAGCCCCAGCATTTT. The rearrangement links TRBV20-1 to TRBJ1-5; TRBD1 is a possible D gene (6 bases). The V and J ends lost 0 bases and 5 bases respectively, with 14 bases between them. The CDR3 runs to 15 residues. From germline, CDR1 is DFQATT and CDR2 SNEGSKA (reference sequence).

V usage is TRBV25-1 and J usage is TRBJ2-5, with no clear D. Germline V lookup: CDR1 MGHDK, CDR2 SYGVNS. V was pared by 3 bases and J by 1 base, with 9 bases between. The CDR3 runs to 14 residues. The CDR3 DNA sequence: TGTGCCAGCAGTGAGTTTCGTGTCCAAGAGACCCAGTACTTC. Amino acids: CASSEFRVQETQYF.

The J gene is TRBJ2-7, the V gene TRBV12-3 or TRBV12-4; D is unclear. This CDR3 comprises 15 residues. V was cut by 0 bases and J by 1 base, with 10 bases left in between. CDR3 region: CASSLARTPSYEQYF. In DNA form, the CDR3 reads TGTGCCAGCAGTTTAGCGAGGACGCCTTCCTACGAGCAGTACTTC.

This clonotype showed up just a few times. The chain has TRBV28 and TRBJ2-3; D perhaps matches TRBD2 (5 bases). Germline V gene lookup returns CDR1 MDHEN and CDR2 SYDVKM. V shed 5 bases and J shed 0 bases, with 6 bases lying between them. The CDR3 has 13 amino acids. The CDR3 sequence: CASSTGSTDTQYF. The CDR3, as DNA: TGTGCCAGCAGTACGGGGAGCACAGATACGCAGTATTTT.

The gene calls are TRBV7-2 and TRBJ2-1, with unresolved D. Germline V gene data show CDR1 as SGHTA and CDR2 as FQGNSA. V lost 3 bases, J lost 9 bases, and 18 bases lay in between. The length of the CDR3 is 15 residues. The CDR3 here is CASSFSRDHPIEQFF. Here the CDR3 DNA reads TGTGCCAGCAGCTTCAGCCGAGACCACCCCATTGAGCAGTTCTTC. Using reference TRBV7-2 and TRBJ2-1 for the parts outside the CDR3, the full variable domain is GAGVSQSPSNKVTEKGKDVELRCDPISGHTALYWYRQSLGQGLEFLIYFQGNSAPDKSGLPSDRFSAERTGGSVSTLTIQRTQQEDSAVYLCASSFSRDHPIEQFFGPGTRLTVL.

CDR3 residues: CSAQKGSVLGTEAFF. The CDR3 DNA reads TGCAGTGCTCAAAAGGGGTCTGTATTGGGCACTGAAGCTTTCTTT. This rearrangement joins TRBV20-1 to TRBJ1-1; D possibly corresponds to TRBD1 (5 bases). This CDR3 contains 15 residues. Germline V CDR1 and CDR2: DFQATT, SNEGSKA (reference sequence). The V and J ends lost 5 bases and 4 bases respectively, with 20 bases between them.